The sequence of this T cell receptor beta chain was determined in a study of T cell responses to AZD1222 COVID-19 vaccine. Study results and caveats: Baseline antibody screening turned up just six seropositive AZD1222 recipients. Sampling captured repertoires only after the peak T cell response. Donor demographics were predominantly white British with a female majority; clonal diversity may be underestimated.

The CDR3 is made up of 13 amino acids. The germline V and J ends were trimmed by 3 bases and 8 bases, with 13 bases remaining between them. Method: immunoSEQ multiplex PCR; TCRdb's copy keeps in-frame clones and lacks some. The sample has about 83,000 clones, roughly 86% seen once. Regarding this clone: The antigen is not known.

This clonotype originated in an adult in good health. Sequences were derived from peripheral blood, sampled on day 0 of AZD1222 vaccination. This rearrangement joins TRBV12-3 or TRBV12-4 to TRBJ1-2, with no clear D. CDR3 sequence: CASSLAGTEGYTF. The CDR3 DNA is TGTGCCAGCAGTTTGGCAGGAACAGAGGGCTACACCTTC.